The rows below give T cell receptor beta chains drawn from one sample of a study of post-analysis software for immune sequencing data. Each CDR3 protein gets one entry after TCRdb re-called the PCR reads with MiXCR. The table records over 150,000 distinct CDR3 sequences, 30% of them present only once. Material for sequencing was blood. Receptors were obtained from a girl aged 10 to 17 with multiple sclerosis. CDR3s include the opening cysteine and the closing phenylalanine or tryptophan. The D gene is left open where the match is weak. Clone size, where shown, is once, few, many, or a class for clones that have expanded.

size: .
V: TRBV5-1
D: TRBD1
J: TRBJ1-2
CDR3: CASSWGQGARGYTF
DNA: TGCGCCAGCAGCTGGGGACAGGGGGCGCGAGGCTACACCTTC

size: once
V: TRBV15
D: .
J: TRBJ2-1
CDR3: CTTSRDYGGGDWIYNEQFF
DNA: TGTACCACCAGCAGAGATTATGGAGGAGGGGACTGGATCTACAATGAGCAGTTCTTC

size: many
V: TRBV6-1
D: .
J: TRBJ1-1
CDR3: CASSHGNFEAFF
DNA: TGTGCCAGCAGTCACGGGAACTTTGAAGCTTTCTTT

size: many
V: TRBV2
D: TRBD2
J: TRBJ2-1
CDR3: CASSAWGTSGNEQFF
DNA: TGTGCCAGCAGCGCTTGGGGGACTAGCGGAAATGAGCAGTTCTTC

size: few
V: TRBV7-9
D: TRBD1
J: TRBJ2-1
CDR3: CASSSRDRDYEQFF
DNA: TGTGCCAGCAGCTCCCGGGACAGGGACTATGAGCAGTTCTTC

size: many
V: TRBV28
D: .
J: TRBJ2-1
CDR3: CASSYAGDLYNEQFF
DNA: TGTGCCAGCAGTTACGCAGGGGACTTATACAATGAGCAGTTCTTC

size: many
V: TRBV7-3
D: .
J: TRBJ2-1
CDR3: CAGSLMGTQASVEKFF
DNA: TGTGCCGGCAGCTTAATGGGGACACAAGCTTCGGTTGAGAAGTTCTTC

size: few
V: TRBV25-1
D: TRBD2
J: TRBJ2-7
CDR3: CASSESREGPSYNEQYF
DNA: TGTGCCAGCAGTGAATCCCGGGAGGGCCCGTCCTACAATGAGCAGTACTTC

size: .
V: TRBV12-3/TRBV12-4
D: .
J: TRBJ1-2
CDR3: CAMSEGTDHGYTF
DNA: TGTGCCATGAGTGAGGGGACGGACCATGGCTACACCTTC

size: .
V: TRBV7-9
D: .
J: TRBJ2-5
CDR3: CASSCRDTQETQYF
DNA: TGTGCCAGCAGCTGCCGGGACACCCAAGAGACCCAGTACTTC

size: .
V: TRBV6-6
D: .
J: TRBJ1-4
CDR3: CASSYRAPGANEKLFF
DNA: TGTGCCAGCAGTTACCGTGCTCCAGGAGCTAATGAAAAACTGTTTTTT

size: .
V: TRBV7-3
D: .
J: TRBJ1-1
CDR3: CASSFMRNTEAFF
DNA: TGTGCCAGCAGCTTTATGAGGAACACTGAAGCTTTCTTT

size: few
V: TRBV4-1
D: .
J: TRBJ1-1
CDR3: CASSQVQGDAMNTEAFF
DNA: TGCGCCAGCAGCCAAGTACAAGGTGATGCTATGAACACTGAAGCTTTCTTT

size: many
V: TRBV28
D: .
J: TRBJ2-7
CDR3: CASSLPGGASYEQYF
DNA: TGTGCCAGCAGTTTACCCGGCGGGGCGTCCTACGAGCAGTACTTC

size: .
V: TRBV20-1
D: .
J: TRBJ2-5
CDR3: CSAEWVRGLKETQYF
DNA: TGCAGTGCTGAATGGGTCAGGGGTCTGAAGGAGACCCAGTACTTC

size: .
V: TRBV12-3/TRBV12-4
D: TRBD1
J: TRBJ1-1
CDR3: CASSLAPTGEAFF
DNA: TGTGCCAGCAGTTTAGCCCCGACAGGGGAAGCTTTCTTT

size: few
V: TRBV4-1
D: TRBD1
J: TRBJ1-1
CDR3: CASSQLRQGSEAFF
DNA: TGCGCCAGCAGCCAATTAAGACAGGGTTCTGAAGCTTTCTTT

size: few
V: TRBV7-9
D: TRBD2
J: TRBJ2-1
CDR3: CASSSLHGGGDNEQFF
DNA: TGTGCCAGCAGCTCCCTCCATGGGGGAGGGGACAATGAGCAGTTCTTC

size: .
V: TRBV29-1
D: TRBD1
J: TRBJ1-2
CDR3: CSTDQTGDYGYTF
DNA: TGCAGCACCGACCAGACAGGGGACTATGGCTACACCTTC

size: many
V: TRBV27
D: .
J: TRBJ1-2
CDR3: CASSNPGRTREGYTF
DNA: TGTGCCAGCAGTAATCCGGGACGGACTAGGGAGGGCTACACCTTC

size: many
V: TRBV11-1
D: TRBD1
J: TRBJ2-7
CDR3: CASSIQGDEQYF
DNA: TGTGCCAGCAGCATTCAGGGGGACGAGCAGTACTTC

size: many
V: TRBV9
D: .
J: TRBJ2-7
CDR3: CASSVGQASYEQYF
DNA: TGTGCCAGCAGCGTAGGACAGGCAAGTTACGAGCAGTACTTC

size: .
V: TRBV15
D: TRBD2
J: TRBJ2-2
CDR3: CATSRETSSGTGELFF
DNA: TGTGCCACCAGCAGGGAGACTAGCTCGGGAACCGGGGAGCTGTTTTTT

size: few
V: TRBV28
D: .
J: TRBJ2-7
CDR3: CASSFRSPSRGREDEQYF
DNA: TGTGCCAGCAGTTTTAGAAGCCCGTCCAGGGGCAGGGAGGACGAGCAGTACTTC

size: .
V: TRBV27
D: .
J: TRBJ2-2
CDR3: CASSPGENTGELFF
DNA: TGTGCCAGCAGCCCGGGGGAGAACACCGGGGAGCTGTTTTTT

size: many
V: TRBV28
D: .
J: TRBJ2-3
CDR3: CASSPRTDTQYF
DNA: TGTGCCAGCAGTCCCCGCACAGATACGCAGTATTTT

size: .
V: TRBV20-1
D: TRBD1
J: TRBJ2-7
CDR3: CSARDPSTGNAYEQYF
DNA: TGCAGTGCTAGAGACCCTTCGACAGGGAATGCCTACGAGCAGTACTTC

size: many
V: TRBV27
D: .
J: TRBJ2-3
CDR3: CASSIIGDTQYF
DNA: TGTGCCAGCAGCATCATAGGAGATACGCAGTATTTT

size: many
V: TRBV7-6
D: .
J: TRBJ2-7
CDR3: CASSFDSSYEQYF
DNA: TGTGCCAGCAGCTTCGACAGCTCCTACGAGCAGTACTTC

size: many
V: TRBV20-1
D: .
J: TRBJ2-1
CDR3: CSARDPLAFQEQFF
DNA: TGCAGTGCTAGAGATCCGCTAGCATTTCAAGAGCAGTTCTTC

size: few
V: TRBV6-5
D: TRBD1
J: TRBJ1-6
CDR3: CASSYDRESLHF
DNA: TGTGCCAGCAGTTACGACAGGGAGTCCCTCCACTTT

size: .
V: TRBV5-1
D: .
J: TRBJ2-3
CDR3: CASSLGLLGTTDTQYF
DNA: TGCGCCAGCAGCTTGGGTCTTTTGGGAACCACAGATACGCAGTATTTT

size: .
V: TRBV6-2/TRBV6-3
D: TRBD1
J: TRBJ2-3
CDR3: CASSYGTGVPTDTQYF
DNA: TGTGCCAGCAGTTACGGTACAGGGGTCCCCACAGATACGCAGTATTTT

size: .
V: TRBV12-3/TRBV12-4
D: .
J: TRBJ2-5
CDR3: CASSLSSGLKETQYF
DNA: TGTGCCAGCAGTTTATCTTCGGGACTTAAAGAGACCCAGTACTTC

size: many
V: TRBV29-1
D: TRBD2
J: TRBJ2-1
CDR3: CSVAGTSGSSYNEQFF
DNA: TGCAGCGTCGCAGGGACTAGCGGGAGCTCCTACAATGAGCAGTTCTTC

size: few
V: TRBV20-1
D: .
J: TRBJ2-1
CDR3: CSAAVQGDFHNEQFF
DNA: TGCAGTGCTGCGGTTCAGGGGGACTTCCATAATGAGCAGTTCTTC

size: many
V: TRBV20-1
D: TRBD2
J: TRBJ2-7
CDR3: CSARDTASGAYEQYF
DNA: TGCAGTGCTAGAGATACGGCTAGCGGAGCCTACGAGCAGTACTTC